The sequence of this TCR beta chain was determined in a study of CD8 T cells in Susac syndrome. This CDR3 region has 15 residues. From germline, CDR1 is ENHRY and CDR2 SYGVKD. Between the trimmed V and J ends, which lost 7 bases and 8 bases, there was a span of 18 bases. Findings of the study overall: As the study acknowledged, the number of individuals in its TCR sequencing and HLA analysis was relatively small.

Of note for this clonotype: Antigen: not known.

After extraction with the RNeasy kit, roughly 0.45 to 1 ug of the RNA was reverse transcribed using random hexamers. By means of immunoSEQ multiplex PCR, TCR beta CDR3 spanning 54 Vbeta and 13 Jbeta underwent amplification. TCRdb independently ran MiXCR on the immunoSEQ multiplex PCR reads; one entry per CDR3 protein. The table has some 110,000 distinct CDR3 sequences, more than 85% seen once. Sequenced material: CD4+ T cells from PBMCs. This clonotype was sampled from a human donor with multiple sclerosis. The V call is TRBV10-3, the J call TRBJ1-6; D is unresolved. CDR3 coding DNA: TGTGCCATCAAGGTCGGCGGGCAGGAACATTCACCCCTCCACTTT. Translation gives CAIKVGGQEHSPLHF.